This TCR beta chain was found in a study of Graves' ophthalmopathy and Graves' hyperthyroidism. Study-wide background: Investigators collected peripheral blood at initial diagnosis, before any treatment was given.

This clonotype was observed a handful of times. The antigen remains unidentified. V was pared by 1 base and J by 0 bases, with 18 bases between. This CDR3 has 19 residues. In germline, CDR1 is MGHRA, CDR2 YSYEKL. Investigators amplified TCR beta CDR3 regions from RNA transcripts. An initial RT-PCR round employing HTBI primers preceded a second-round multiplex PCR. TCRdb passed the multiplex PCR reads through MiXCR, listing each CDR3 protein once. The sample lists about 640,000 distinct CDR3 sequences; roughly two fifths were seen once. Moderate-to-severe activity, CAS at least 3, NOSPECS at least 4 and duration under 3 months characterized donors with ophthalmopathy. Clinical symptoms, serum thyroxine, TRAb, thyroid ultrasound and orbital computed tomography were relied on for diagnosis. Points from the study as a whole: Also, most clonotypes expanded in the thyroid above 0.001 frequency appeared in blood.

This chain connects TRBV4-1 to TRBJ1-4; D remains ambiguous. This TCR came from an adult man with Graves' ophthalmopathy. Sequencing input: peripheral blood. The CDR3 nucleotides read TGCGCCAGCAGCCAAGTGAAGTTCCTAAGGGTCGCAACTAATGAAAAACTGTTTTTT. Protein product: CASSQVKFLRVATNEKLFF.